A selection of T cell receptor beta chains follows, all from one sample in a study of monozygotic twins with inflammatory bowel disease. Following a re-call of the 5' RACE reads, TCRdb has one entry per CDR3 protein and lacks DNA. The data show around 450,000 distinct CDR3 sequences, and the top ten clones hold 2% to 3%. The specimen sequenced was blood. These receptor sequences come from a human donor with ulcerative colitis or Crohn's disease, or a healthy co-twin of an affected twin (not recorded which). CDR3s include the opening cysteine and the closing phenylalanine or tryptophan.

v_gene: TRBV10-3
j_gene: TRBJ2-2
CDR3aa: CAISDPREGTGELFF

v_gene: TRBV5-1
j_gene: TRBJ2-2
CDR3aa: CASSPRDRGHTGELFF

v_gene: TRBV9
j_gene: TRBJ2-6
CDR3aa: CASSVASGQSSFSGANVLTF

v_gene: TRBV11-1
j_gene: TRBJ2-2
CDR3aa: CASSPKGGLAVPRGELFF

v_gene: TRBV29-1
j_gene: TRBJ2-7
CDR3aa: CSAIGGTYEQYF

v_gene: TRBV6-5
j_gene: TRBJ1-2
CDR3aa: CASKFTPELRYGYTF

v_gene: TRBV30
j_gene: TRBJ1-3
CDR3aa: CAWSVLSSGNTIYF

v_gene: TRBV5-1
j_gene: TRBJ2-2
CDR3aa: CASSLAGPNTGELFF

v_gene: TRBV5-5
j_gene: TRBJ2-5
CDR3aa: CASSSPGFQETQYF

v_gene: TRBV20-1
j_gene: TRBJ1-2
CDR3aa: CSGLARGRGGYTF

v_gene: TRBV30
j_gene: TRBJ1-5
CDR3aa: CAWSVGVTQPQHF

v_gene: TRBV5-6
j_gene: TRBJ2-2
CDR3aa: CASSSGTSGPGELFF

v_gene: TRBV5-1
j_gene: TRBJ1-6
CDR3aa: CASADPNSPLHF

v_gene: TRBV18
j_gene: TRBJ2-2
CDR3aa: CASSPDRRNTGELFF

v_gene: TRBV29-1
j_gene: TRBJ1-2
CDR3aa: CSVEDLEGVDTF

v_gene: TRBV30
j_gene: TRBJ2-1
CDR3aa: CAWSSQGNEQFF

v_gene: TRBV7-2
j_gene: TRBJ2-7
CDR3aa: CASSSGVDEQYF

v_gene: TRBV20-1
j_gene: TRBJ2-2
CDR3aa: CSARDFGAGDTGELFF

v_gene: TRBV6-1
j_gene: TRBJ2-4
CDR3aa: CASRAGQGHISAKNIQYF

v_gene: TRBV18
j_gene: TRBJ2-5
CDR3aa: CASSQTRGSRETQYF

v_gene: TRBV2
j_gene: TRBJ1-2
CDR3aa: CASESSRQGDYTF

v_gene: TRBV7-9
j_gene: TRBJ1-1
CDR3aa: CASSLMPGEGRNTEAFF

v_gene: TRBV2
j_gene: TRBJ1-4
CDR3aa: CASSEMTGKGEKLFF

v_gene: TRBV9
j_gene: TRBJ2-1
CDR3aa: CASSVGGSVSYNEQFF

v_gene: TRBV10-3
j_gene: TRBJ2-7
CDR3aa: CATWTSGISYEQYF

v_gene: TRBV5-1
j_gene: TRBJ2-7
CDR3aa: CASSRSGGDRREQYF

v_gene: TRBV7-6
j_gene: TRBJ2-2
CDR3aa: CASSLGESGELFF

v_gene: TRBV7-3
j_gene: TRBJ1-4
CDR3aa: CASSQGQARNEKLFF

v_gene: TRBV9
j_gene: TRBJ1-6
CDR3aa: CASSVGETNSPLHF

v_gene: TRBV11-3
j_gene: TRBJ2-5
CDR3aa: CASSLGGQGGRETQYF

v_gene: TRBV5-1
j_gene: TRBJ2-7
CDR3aa: CASSLAGSGSLHEQYF

v_gene: TRBV27
j_gene: TRBJ1-2
CDR3aa: CASSLSQARANYGYTF

v_gene: TRBV5-1
j_gene: TRBJ2-6
CDR3aa: CASSSRVDGANVLTF

v_gene: TRBV6-1
j_gene: TRBJ2-2
CDR3aa: CASSLLPSTGELFF

v_gene: TRBV12-3/TRBV12-4
j_gene: TRBJ1-1
CDR3aa: CASSKAGPATEAFF

v_gene: TRBV5-1
j_gene: TRBJ2-7
CDR3aa: CASSLDRGLDEQYF

v_gene: TRBV3-1
j_gene: TRBJ2-3
CDR3aa: CASSQTSGETDTQYF

v_gene: TRBV5-1
j_gene: TRBJ2-2
CDR3aa: CASSRGQGANTGELFF

v_gene: TRBV12-3/TRBV12-4
j_gene: TRBJ2-5
CDR3aa: CASSLAQGGETQYF

v_gene: TRBV29-1
j_gene: TRBJ2-1
CDR3aa: CSVDSNLIYNEQFF

v_gene: TRBV7-8
j_gene: TRBJ2-1
CDR3aa: CASSSRLDEQFF

v_gene: TRBV24-1
j_gene: TRBJ2-1
CDR3aa: CATSERTVGEQFF

v_gene: TRBV20-1
j_gene: TRBJ2-1
CDR3aa: CSAKETSGRRSYNEQFF

v_gene: TRBV6-5
j_gene: TRBJ1-2
CDR3aa: CASRSGANYGYTF

v_gene: TRBV20-1
j_gene: TRBJ2-1
CDR3aa: CSAGKRAPIDNEQFF

v_gene: TRBV4-2
j_gene: TRBJ1-5
CDR3aa: CASSQEEQGGQPQHF

v_gene: TRBV19
j_gene: TRBJ2-6
CDR3aa: CASSPHSPTGGASGANVLTF

v_gene: TRBV29-1
j_gene: TRBJ2-1
CDR3aa: CSVVDGRYNEQFF

v_gene: TRBV12-3/TRBV12-4
j_gene: TRBJ1-2
CDR3aa: CASSLKANYGYTF

v_gene: TRBV20-1
j_gene: TRBJ2-1
CDR3aa: CSARVQGGPYNEQFF

v_gene: TRBV2
j_gene: TRBJ1-4
CDR3aa: CASRPGGTNEKLFF

v_gene: TRBV18
j_gene: TRBJ2-7
CDR3aa: CASSPRLGGISSYEQYF

v_gene: TRBV27
j_gene: TRBJ1-1
CDR3aa: CASSGEGLGNTEAFF

v_gene: TRBV7-2
j_gene: TRBJ2-3
CDR3aa: CASSSSGRYTDTQYF

v_gene: TRBV2
j_gene: TRBJ2-5
CDR3aa: CASSSEQKETQYF

v_gene: TRBV9
j_gene: TRBJ1-2
CDR3aa: CASSAGVEAAYGYTF

v_gene: TRBV12-3/TRBV12-4
j_gene: TRBJ2-6
CDR3aa: CASRDTGSGANVLTF

v_gene: TRBV7-2
j_gene: TRBJ2-7
CDR3aa: CASSPVSVGGTGESLYF

v_gene: TRBV11-3
j_gene: TRBJ2-1
CDR3aa: CASSPGQGGNNEQFF

v_gene: TRBV6-2/TRBV6-3
j_gene: TRBJ1-1
CDR3aa: CASSYGRWNTEAFF